This T cell receptor beta chain was captured in a study of blood T cells in healthy people across ages. Study findings and constraints: Long-lived and aged donors differed, with more naive CD4+ cells and higher diversity in the long-lived. Investigators viewed diversity estimates from one million T cells as underestimates, the study reported.

A sample-barcoded 5' primer and a J-beta primer mix were used in a second PCR of roughly 6 to 12 cycles. Tagging of each cDNA molecule was performed by a template-switch adaptor with 12 random nucleotides. MiXCR was run by TCRdb on the 5' RACE reads, yielding one entry per CDR3 protein. The table shows 590,000 or so distinct CDR3 sequences, with about 30% occurring only once. This clonotype was seen only a few times. Its antigen is still unknown. The CDR3 has 16 residues. V lost 1 base to trimming and J lost 3 bases; unmatched junction nucleotides: 7. Germline lookup yields CDR1 SGHKS and CDR2 YYEKEE (reference sequence).

This TCR was sampled from a woman of 80 years or more in good health. The specimen sequenced was blood. The chain has TRBV5-5 and TRBJ1-5; TRBD1 aligns across 7 bases. The CDR3, as DNA: TGTGCCAGCAGCTTGTTGTACAGGGGAAACAATCAGCCCCAGCATTTT. Its translation: CASSLLYRGNNQPQHF.